This note documents a single T cell receptor beta chain sequence. Its matching antigen is unknown. Measured with immunoSEQ multiplex PCR; TCRdb has only the in-frame clones, and not every one. The data contain about 130,000 clones, approximately 87% of them singletons. These data are taken from a study of T cell responses to AZD1222 COVID-19 vaccine. Findings and caveats of the study: Spike-wide coverage was observed for vaccine-associated CD4 TCRs, with dominant responses at 160-218 and 743-854.

The germline V gene has CDR1 LGHDT and CDR2 YNNKEL (reference sequence). The CDR3 loop spans 15 amino acids. With 4 bases removed from V and 2 bases from J, the gap between germline ends came to 14 bases. The sequences come from peripheral blood, collected on day 0 of AZD1222 vaccination. The TCR sequence derives from an adult in good health. The rearrangement uses TRBV3-1 (or the pseudogene TRBV3-2) and TRBJ1-2; TRBD1 is a possible D gene (6 bases). CDR3 bases: TGTGCCAGCAGCCTCGGGGCAACAGGGAACTATGGCTACACCTTC. It specifies CASSLGATGNYGYTF.